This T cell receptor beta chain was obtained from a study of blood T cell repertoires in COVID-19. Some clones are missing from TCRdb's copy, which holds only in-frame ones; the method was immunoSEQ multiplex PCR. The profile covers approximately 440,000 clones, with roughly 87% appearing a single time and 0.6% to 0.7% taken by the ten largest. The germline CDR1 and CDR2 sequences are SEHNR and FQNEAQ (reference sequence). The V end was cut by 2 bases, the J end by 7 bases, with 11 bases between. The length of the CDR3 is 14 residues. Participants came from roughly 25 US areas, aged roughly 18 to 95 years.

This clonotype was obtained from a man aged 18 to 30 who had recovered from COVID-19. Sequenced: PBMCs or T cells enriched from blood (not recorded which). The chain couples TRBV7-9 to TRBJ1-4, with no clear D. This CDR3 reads CASSLRGLAEKLFF. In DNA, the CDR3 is TGTGCCAGCAGCTTAAGAGGGCTCGCTGAAAAACTGTTTTTT.